Presented here are 28 T cell receptor beta chains from one specimen sequenced in a study of T cells in Graves' hyperthyroidism and ophthalmopathy. The CDR3 regions of TCR beta were amplified from RNA transcripts. An initial round of RT-PCR targeting the TCR CDR3 relied on the HTBI primer set. MiXCR was run by TCRdb on the multiplex PCR reads, yielding one entry per CDR3 protein. The sample lists roughly 500,000 distinct CDR3 sequences; about 46% were seen once. Sequenced material: peripheral blood or thyroid tissue (not recorded which). The receptors stem from an adult woman with Graves' disease, either hyperthyroidism or ophthalmopathy (not recorded which).

This clonotype was seen ten or more times. The chain recombines TRBV7-9 with TRBJ2-7; no definite D call. V was pared by 1 base and J by 7 bases, with 17 bases between. The CDR3 has 15 amino acids. CDR1 is SEHNR, CDR2 FQNEAQ, per germline (reference sequence). CDR3 coding DNA: TGTGCCAGCAGCTTAGTTGTGGGCCTCCCGGGTGAGCAGTACTTC. Its protein is CASSLVVGLPGEQYF.

This clonotype was seen many times. J is TRBJ1-2 and V is TRBV7-2; D unresolved. Trimming took 4 bases from V and 4 from J, leaving 13 bases between them. CDR3 size: 14 residues. Germline lookup yields CDR1 SGHTA and CDR2 FQGNSA. CDR3 DNA: TGTGCCAGCAGCTCGGCGGACGGACTCTATGGCTACACCTTC. Residues: CASSSADGLYGYTF.

This clonotype was counted ten times or more. This chain joins TRBV5-1 and TRBJ2-5; possible D gene TRBD1, 5 bases. Trimming removed 2 bases from V and 0 bases from J, with 8 bases in between. Germline V lookup: CDR1 SGHRS, CDR2 YFSETQ. CDR3 length: 14 amino acids. DNA for the CDR3: TGCGCCAGCAGCTTCGCAGGGTACCAAGAGACCCAGTACTTC. Translating gives CASSFAGYQETQYF.

There are many counts of this clonotype. V gene TRBV6-2 or TRBV6-3 combines with J gene TRBJ1-5; D unresolved. Germline values: CDR1 MNHEY, CDR2 SVGEGT. This CDR3 has 13 residues. The ends were cut back, 10 bases at V and 3 bases at J, with 13 bases in the middle. The CDR3 here is CATSPYNNQPQHF. In nucleotides, the CDR3 is TGTGCCACTAGCCCGTACAACAATCAGCCCCAGCATTTT.

The table lists this clonotype with many counts. This sequence joins TRBV12-3 or TRBV12-4 and TRBJ1-2, with D uncertain. The CDR3 totals 18 residues. With 3 bases removed from V and 5 bases from J, the gap between germline ends came to 25 bases. The CDR3 DNA sequence: TGTGCCAGCAGTTTGGGCAGTCCTCCGGAGCCCTTACCATATGGCTACACCTTC. It translates to CASSLGSPPEPLPYGYTF.

The chain recombines TRBV24-1 with TRBJ2-7; D gene unclear. V was cut by 4 bases and J by 3 bases, with 9 bases left in between. CDR1 and CDR2 from the germline V gene are KGHDR and SFDVKD. The CDR3 spans 13 residues. CDR3 in DNA: TGTGCCACCAGTGAGGGCAGCCGCTACGAGCAGTACTTC. Protein sequence: CATSEGSRYEQYF.

At least ten counts were recorded for this clonotype. The chain has TRBV7-2 and TRBJ2-7; possible D gene TRBD2, 6 bases. The CDR3 has 15 amino acids. In germline, CDR1 is SGHTA, CDR2 FQGNSA. V was clipped by 1 base and J by 0 bases, with 10 bases between them. The CDR3 sequence: CASSLGRGSSYEQYF. The CDR3 bases are TGTGCCAGCAGCTTAGGGAGGGGTAGCTCCTACGAGCAGTACTTC.

The table lists this clonotype with a few counts. The chain uses TRBV27 and TRBJ1-4; 8 positions match TRBD1. Trimming at V came to 5 bases and at J to 4 bases, leaving 9 bases not matched to a gene. Germline values: CDR1 MNHEY, CDR2 SMNVEV (reference sequence). This CDR3 is 16 amino acids long. The CDR3 sequence: CASSPTSTGDNEKLFF. The CDR3 DNA reads as TGTGCCAGCAGTCCCACCTCGACAGGGGATAATGAAAAACTGTTTTTT.

This clonotype was seen a handful of times. V and J are TRBV10-3 and TRBJ2-7; no definite D call. V lost 3 bases and J lost 5, with 14 bases in between. This CDR3 spans 14 amino acids. Germline values: CDR1 ENHRY, CDR2 SYGVKD. This chain's CDR3 is CAISDPGWGNEQYF. In nucleotides, the CDR3 is TGTGCCATCAGTGACCCCGGCTGGGGTAACGAGCAGTACTTC.

This clonotype was observed at least ten times. J is TRBJ2-1 and V is TRBV24-1; 8 positions match TRBD1. This CDR3 has 12 amino acids. Germline V lookup: CDR1 KGHDR, CDR2 SFDVKD. Losses at the gene ends were 1 base for V and 13 bases for J; bases not matched to a gene: 2. The CDR3 sequence: CATSDFGQGQFF. The CDR3 bases are TGTGCCACCAGTGATTTTGGACAGGGACAGTTCTTC.

The gene calls are TRBV2 and TRBJ2-2; tentative D call: TRBD2 (6 bases). The CDR3 covers 16 residues. CDR1 and CDR2 (germline): SNHLY, FYNNEI. V lost 8 bases and J lost 1, with 17 bases in between. CDR3 residues: CASRGYSGLNTGELFF. CDR3 DNA: TGTGCCAGCCGCGGTTACAGCGGGCTGAACACCGGGGAGCTGTTTTTT.

The J gene is TRBJ1-5, the V gene TRBV30; a weak D match, TRBD1 (6 bases). V shed 1 base and J shed 0 bases, with 7 bases lying between them. Germline lookup yields CDR1 GTSNPN and CDR2 SVGIG (reference sequence). The length of the CDR3 is 14 residues. CDR3 sequence (DNA): TGTGCCTGGAGTGAGGGGGATAGCAATCAGCCCCAGCATTTT. Amino acid sequence: CAWSEGDSNQPQHF.

The rearrangement links TRBV2 to TRBJ2-7; TRBD1 matches 10 bases. From germline, CDR1 is SNHLY and CDR2 FYNNEI. This CDR3 region has 13 residues. V trimming: 8 bases; J trimming: 3 bases; junction bases outside the gene matches: 4. As DNA, the CDR3 is TGTGCCAGCTTGGGGGACAGGGGCTACGAGCAGTACTTC. Its protein is CASLGDRGYEQYF. Full variable domain (outside the CDR3, taken from reference TRBV2 and TRBJ2-7): EPEVTQTPSHQVTQMGQEVILRCVPISNHLYFYWYRQILGQKVEFLVSFYNNEISEKSEIFDDQFSVERPDGSNFTLKIRSTKLEDSAMYFCASLGDRGYEQYFGPGTRLTVT.

This rearrangement joins TRBV7-2 to TRBJ2-5; tentative D call: TRBD1 (5 bases). CDR3 length: 14 residues. Trimming stripped 2 bases from V and 0 bases from J, with 7 bases between. CDR1 and CDR2 from the germline V gene are SGHTA and FQGNSA. The CDR3 protein is CASSLRGYQETQYF. The CDR3 DNA sequence: TGTGCCAGCAGCTTAAGGGGATACCAAGAGACCCAGTACTTC.

This clonotype was recorded many times. This sequence joins TRBV6-5 and TRBJ1-5; D not resolved. V was cut by 6 bases and J by 7 bases, with 13 bases left in between. The CDR3 loop spans 13 amino acids. Germline CDR1 is MNHEY and CDR2 is SVGAGI. As DNA, the CDR3 is TGTGCCAGCAGCCGGGCCCCGAGACAGCCCCAGCATTTT. Its translation is CASSRAPRQPQHF.

The rearrangement joins TRBV10-3 to TRBJ1-1; possibly TRBD1 for D (5 bases). Trimming cost V 4 bases and J 2 bases, with 11 bases left between them. The CDR3 is made up of 14 amino acids. Germline-derived CDR1 and CDR2 are ENHRY and SYGVKD. CDR3 loop: CAISVDSLNTEAFF. The CDR3 nucleotides read TGTGCCATCAGTGTAGACAGCCTCAACACTGAAGCTTTCTTT.

The chain couples TRBV19 to TRBJ2-2, with TRBD1 matching over 11 bases. Trimming cost V 6 bases and J 7 bases; bases outside gene matches: 1. The CDR3 sequence is 13 residues long. Germline V gives CDR1 LNHDA, CDR2 SQIVND (reference sequence). CDR3 region: CASSGTGGGELFF. The CDR3 region has the DNA TGTGCCAGTAGCGGGACAGGGGGCGGGGAGCTGTTTTTT.

V is TRBV10-3 and J is TRBJ2-2, with 13 bases fitting TRBD2. The CDR3 is 16 amino acids. Looked up from germline, CDR1 is ENHRY and CDR2 is SYGVKD. V trimming: 11 bases; J trimming: 5 bases; junction bases outside the gene matches: 11. The CDR3 DNA follows: TGTGCCGTGGGTCGACTAGCGGGAGGCGGGACCGGGGAGCTGTTTTTT. This encodes CAVGRLAGGGTGELFF.

V gene TRBV6-5 combines with J gene TRBJ1-6; no definite D call. CDR3 length equals 14 residues. V lost 5 bases, J lost 7 bases, and 12 bases lay in between. Germline CDR1 and CDR2: MNHEY and SVGAGI. The CDR3 sequence: CASSRTEPNSPLHF. The CDR3, as DNA: TGTGCCAGCAGTAGAACAGAGCCCAATTCACCCCTCCACTTT.

This clonotype was found a few times. The chain combines TRBV7-2 with TRBJ1-2; TRBD1 agrees at 8 bases. Germline CDR1 reads SGHTA; CDR2 reads FQGNSA. The CDR3 totals 15 residues. V dropped 4 bases and J dropped 4; count of bases not matched to a gene: 8. CDR3 coding DNA: TGTGCCAGCAGCTCCTGGACAGGGAATGGCTATGGCTACACCTTC. Its protein product is CASSSWTGNGYGYTF.

This sequence joins TRBV7-9 and TRBJ2-5; TRBD2 might be the D (5 bases). Germline lookup yields CDR1 SEHNR and CDR2 FQNEAQ (reference sequence). This CDR3 has 19 amino acids. V was trimmed by 5 bases and J by 2 bases, leaving 27 bases between them. The CDR3 here is CASSHRKVRAAGIQETQYF. Here the CDR3 DNA reads TGTGCCAGCAGCCACCGTAAGGTTAGGGCCGCGGGCATACAAGAGACCCAGTACTTC.

DNA for the CDR3: TGTGCCAGCAGTTTTAGACTAGCGGGGACCTACGAGCAGTACTTC. It yields the protein CASSFRLAGTYEQYF. The rearrangement joins TRBV28 to TRBJ2-7; 11 nucleotides match TRBD2. With 3 bases clipped from V and 2 bases from J, the junction kept 3 bases outside the gene matches. This CDR3 has 15 residues. Per germline, CDR1 MDHEN and CDR2 SYDVKM.

This chain joins TRBV5-1 and TRBJ1-1; D gene ambiguous. Germline V gene data show CDR1 as SGHRS and CDR2 as YFSETQ. Trimming took off 4 bases at V and 0 bases at J, with 7 bases between the two ends. This CDR3 is built from 13 residues. The CDR3 DNA reads TGCGCCAGCAGCCCCGACATGAACACTGAAGCTTTCTTT. This gives the protein CASSPDMNTEAFF.

The chain recombines TRBV29-1 with TRBJ2-7, with TRBD2 identical over 7 bases. The germline V gene has CDR1 SQVTM and CDR2 ANQGSEA. The CDR3 loop spans 13 amino acids. V was clipped by 8 bases and J by 3 bases; unmatched bases: 10. The CDR3 here is CSSRSGANYEQYF. Written as DNA, the CDR3 is TGCAGCAGTCGAAGCGGGGCGAACTACGAGCAGTACTTC.

The chain couples TRBV11-1 to TRBJ1-1; D gene uncertain. Between the trimmed V and J ends, which lost 5 bases and 5 bases, there was a span of 15 bases. Germline V gene data show CDR1 as SGHAT and CDR2 as FQDESV (reference sequence). The CDR3 is 14 residues long. The CDR3 region is CASSPPSGRTEAFF. CDR3 bases: TGTGCCAGCAGCCCCCCTTCGGGTAGGACTGAAGCTTTCTTT.

This clonotype was recorded at least ten times. V is TRBV9 and J is TRBJ2-5, with D tentatively TRBD1 (5 bases). The V end lost 0 bases, the J end lost 3 bases, and 6 bases lay between the germline ends. The CDR3 spans 13 residues. Germline CDR1 reads SGDLS; CDR2 reads YYNGEE. The CDR3 spells CASSVGQKETQYF. The CDR3 coding sequence is TGTGCCAGCAGCGTAGGACAGAAAGAGACCCAGTACTTC.

The sample holds many counts of this clonotype. This rearrangement joins TRBV14 to TRBJ2-7; no reliable D call. V lost 0 bases, J lost 2 bases, and 2 bases lay in between. Looked up from germline, CDR1 is SGHDN and CDR2 is FVKESK. This CDR3 contains 12 residues. For the CDR3, the DNA is TGTGCCAGCAGCCAAGACGCCTACGAGCAGTACTTC. Its protein is CASSQDAYEQYF.

In this sample, this clonotype turned up many times. This sequence joins TRBV4-3 and TRBJ1-3; no firm D call. Germline V CDR1 and CDR2: LGHNA, YSLEER. This CDR3 comprises 17 residues. V was trimmed by 1 base and J by 0 bases, leaving 13 bases between them. The chain's CDR3 is CASSQGGSWSSGNTIYF. The CDR3 DNA follows: TGCGCCAGCAGCCAAGGCGGTTCTTGGAGCTCTGGAAACACCATATATTTT.